This TCR beta chain derives from a study of T-cell reconstitution after alpha-beta-depleted transplantation in children. Overall study results and limits: T-cell numbers and diversity one year post-transplant derived largely from freshly generated T cells.

Germline CDR1 reads MNHEY; CDR2 reads SVGAGI. This CDR3 is 13 amino acids long. About this clonotype: Its target is not known. Sequence at one end of the junction differs from germline and may be a read error.

Researchers prepared the TCRbeta library using unique molecular identifiers, the study reports. TCRdb re-analysed the PCR reads in MiXCR, keeping a single row per CDR3 protein. The table lists some 260,000 distinct CDR3 sequences, about 24% of them singletons. The sequenced sample was PBMCs, mostly from graft donor cells, obtained 360 days after TCRalphabeta/CD19-depleted stem cell transplant. This receptor was taken from a female patient aged 2-10 years who had a stem cell transplant for congenital amegakaryocytic thrombocytopenia, so the T cells may come from the graft donor. This sequence joins TRBV6-5 and TRBJ2-2, with D possibly called TRBD1 or TRBD2 (5 bases each). The CDR3 DNA reads as TGTGCCAGCAGTTACCCCAACACCGGGGACCTGTTTTTT. The encoded protein is CASSYPNTGDLFF.